This TCR beta chain is from a study of blood T cells in healthy people across ages (dated by TCRdb to between 2014 and 2016). As for the study more broadly: In model experiments, template switching captured roughly one uniquely barcoded TCR beta cDNA molecule for every two T cells. Age-related changes in TCR beta repertoire diversity were measured in the study by deep sequencing normalized with unique cDNA molecular identifiers. The donors were split into four age groups: young (average about 15 years), middle-aged (roughly 42), aged (over 55) and long-lived (approximately 80). Donors of different ages were randomly distributed across sequencing lanes to avoid experimental bias. The study analyzed two additional independent replicas of 1 million unique cDNA reads from the same blood draw for two donors, one aged 18 to 29 and one aged 80 or older. Here is what the overall study found, with its caveats: The CMV infection status of donors was not known, potentially confounding age-related changes in expanded clonotypes. As age increased, observed TCR beta diversity per million T cells dropped in a roughly linear way, and a significant reduction was already evident by age 40. The long-lived group showed more naive CD4+ T cells, fewer expanded clones and increased TCR diversity than the aged group, suggesting age selection. Bulk unsorted PBMC profiling prevented conclusive comparison of naive and antigen-experienced compartments. Estimates of total diversity based on one million sequenced T cells were considered lower bounds and underestimates. There was a strong correlation between observed TCR beta diversity and the percentage of naive T cells measured by flow cytometry.

The protocol used for the library was 5' RACE. Reads for this sample came from an Illumina HiSeq 2500. The second PCR ran for about 6 to 12 cycles and used a J-beta primer mix along with a sample-barcoded 5' primer. A template-switch 5' adaptor carrying 12 random nucleotides introduced a unique molecular identifier onto each TCR beta cDNA molecule. Each sample yielded at least 2.5 million CDR3-containing paired-end reads. First-strand cDNA was synthesized from all RNA with the Mint cDNA synthesis kit, primed by a TRBC-specific oligonucleotide. Following uracil-DNA glycosylase treatment, a first 18-cycle PCR with universal primers M1SS and BC2_uni_R was performed on all cDNA. Per the original workflow: For normalization, 1 million high-quality reads were randomly selected from each sample, with every read carrying a distinct molecular identifier. Instead of being binned into consensus sequences, reads with shared molecular identifiers were discarded. MiTCR, with a Q25 quality threshold and the strictest error-elimination algorithm, was used for CDR3 identification, clonotype clustering and error correction. A nonparametric unseen species model with Euler transformation was used to estimate a lower bound on total TCR beta diversity. The public reads were reprocessed in TCRdb via fastp at Q25 and MiXCR, keeping in-frame beta chains. Records with the same CDR3 protein are collapsed into one entry carrying the most frequent genes and DNA. These V and J calls originate from TCRdb's pipeline instead of the authors' own analysis. The sample records 1,300,000 or so distinct CDR3 sequences, approximately 59% of which are singletons. The ten largest clonotypes hold over 5.5% of the sample.

For CDR1 and CDR2, the germline V gene (reference sequence) lists SGHNT and YYREEE. The CDR3 holds 15 amino acids from the cysteine to the phenylalanine. Only the CDR3 region is kept as DNA, spanning 45 bases read in frame from base 1. Trimming removed 6 bases from V and 6 bases from J; the gene matches leave 10 bases unexplained. Regarding this clonotype: The antigen it recognizes is unknown. Base qualities are not at hand, and no much larger clone is one base apart.

Donors were around 37 systemically healthy Caucasian individuals from Russia aged roughly 6 to 90 years. Each donor gave approximately 9.3 milliliters of peripheral blood, collected into EDTA-treated Vacutainer tubes. Ficoll-Paque density-gradient centrifugation was used to isolate PBMCs, with at least 7 million per sample. Trizol reagent was used to extract total RNA from the PBMCs, yielding at least 6 micrograms per sample. For every donor, an aliquot of PBMCs went through flow cytometry to measure the percentages of naive CD45RAhigh/CD27high T cells. Sequenced sample: blood. This sequence was found in a man aged 18 to 29 in good health. The sequence joins TRBV5-4 to TRBJ2-1, and 9 bases in between align with TRBD1. The nucleotide sequence reads as follows: TGTGCCAGCACCCCGGGACAGGGAACCTTCAATGAGCAGTTCTTC. Its amino acids are CASTPGQGTFNEQFF.